These T cell receptor beta chains were read from a single sample in a study of T-cell memory formation after mild COVID-19. TCRdb redid the calling of the 5' RACE reads with MiXCR, one entry per CDR3 protein. The sample lists 400,000 to 450,000 distinct CDR3 sequences, roughly 18% seen once, with 20% to 25% in the top ten. The specimen was PBMCs or a T cell subset sorted from them (not recorded which). Receptors originate from a man in his late teens or twenties who had mild COVID-19 (a few samples of this study predate the infection). Cell type and time point are not known. The CDR3 runs from the conserved cysteine through the conserved F or W. Each record gives: D gene, clone size, V gene, J gene, CDR3 length, CDR3 protein, CDR3 DNA. D genes are given only for firm matches. Clone size appears in some rows only: once, few, many, or a class for an expanded clone.

>-|-|TRBV27|TRBJ2-3|15
CASSLRDASTDTQYF
TGTGCCAGCAGTTTACGGGACGCTAGCACAGATACGCAGTATTTT
>TRBD1|-|TRBV7-8|TRBJ2-5|16
CASSLSGTGGYETQYF
TGTGCCAGCAGCTTGTCCGGGACAGGGGGTTATGAGACCCAGTACTTC
>-|few|TRBV5-6|TRBJ2-4|13
CASSLPSGNIQYF
TGTGCCAGCAGCTTGCCCTCGGGAAACATTCAGTACTTC
>-|few|TRBV4-1|TRBJ2-7|16
CASSQESSLSSYEQYF
TGCGCCAGCAGCCAAGAGAGTAGTCTTAGCTCCTACGAGCAGTACTTC
>TRBD1|-|TRBV4-1|TRBJ2-7|17
CASSQSAGDRGPNEQYF
TGCGCCAGCAGCCAATCCGCAGGGGACAGGGGGCCCAACGAGCAGTACTTC
>-|many|TRBV20-1|TRBJ1-1|11
CSARENTEAFF
TGCAGTGCTAGGGAGAACACTGAAGCTTTCTTT
>-|-|TRBV2|TRBJ2-1|14
CASSVGVSLGEQFF
TGTGCCAGCAGTGTAGGGGTTTCCCTAGGCGAGCAGTTCTTC
>TRBD1|few|TRBV24-1|TRBJ1-5|16
CATSDPGGDSNQPQHF
TGTGCCACCAGTGACCCAGGGGGGGATAGCAATCAGCCCCAGCATTTT
>TRBD1|few|TRBV15|TRBJ1-2|14
CATRPVGQYGGYTF
TGTGCCACCAGGCCGGTGGGACAGTACGGGGGCTACACCTTC
>-|few|TRBV29-1|TRBJ2-5|12
CSVKTVGETQYF
TGCAGCGTAAAGACAGTCGGGGAGACCCAGTACTTC
>TRBD2|-|TRBV20-1|TRBJ2-1|20
CSARAWSITSGLSSYNEQFF
TGCAGTGCTAGAGCGTGGAGTATAACTAGCGGGCTTAGCTCCTACAATGAGCAGTTCTTC
>TRBD2|few|TRBV7-6|TRBJ2-3|16
CASSPLAGSLTDTQYF
TGTGCCAGCAGCCCGCTAGCGGGGAGCCTCACAGATACGCAGTATTTT
>-|-|TRBV9|TRBJ2-5|14
CASSAGRNQETQYF
TGTGCCAGCAGCGCCGGACGGAACCAAGAGACCCAGTACTTC
>-|-|TRBV6-1|TRBJ2-7|11
CASSEIFGQYF
TGTGCCAGCAGTGAAATCTTCGGGCAGTACTTC
>TRBD1|few|TRBV18|TRBJ1-1|14
CASSPTGGDAEAFF
TGTGCCAGCTCACCGACAGGGGGGGACGCTGAAGCTTTCTTT
>-|few|TRBV5-1|TRBJ1-2|17
CASSLGAGSQGHYGYTF
TGCGCCAGCAGCTTGGGCGCCGGGTCCCAAGGCCACTATGGCTACACCTTC
>-|-|TRBV5-1|TRBJ2-5|13
CASSLPEEETQYF
TGCGCCAGCAGCTTGCCGGAGGAAGAGACCCAGTACTTC
>TRBD1|-|TRBV5-1|TRBJ2-1|17
CASSAIPPGQGKLEQFF
TGCGCCAGCAGCGCCATTCCTCCGGGACAGGGTAAATTAGAGCAGTTCTTC
>-|few|TRBV20-1|TRBJ2-3|15
CSAEGTDNPQDTQYF
TGCAGCGCGGAGGGAACGGACAATCCACAGGATACGCAGTATTTT
>-|-|TRBV12-3/TRBV12-4|TRBJ2-5|13
CASTSMGGETQYF
TGTGCCAGCACCTCCATGGGAGGAGAGACCCAGTACTTC
>TRBD2|few|TRBV5-1|TRBJ2-5|16
CASSLGLAGTKETQYF
TGCGCCAGCAGCTTGGGACTAGCGGGGACTAAAGAGACCCAGTACTTC
>-|few|TRBV5-1|TRBJ2-5|16
CASSFQGSTAGETQYF
TGCGCCAGCAGCTTCCAGGGGTCGACGGCCGGAGAGACCCAGTACTTC
>-|few|TRBV25-1|TRBJ2-1|16
CASSDIFRGKGGEQFF
TGTGCCAGCAGTGATATCTTCAGGGGGAAGGGAGGTGAGCAGTTCTTC
>-|-|TRBV4-2|TRBJ1-2|14
CASSQSTGIYGYTF
TGTGCCAGCAGCCAATCGACGGGGATCTATGGCTACACCTTC
>-|few|TRBV4-2|TRBJ1-2|13
CASSQDEGGGYTF
TGTGCCAGCAGCCAAGATGAGGGCGGTGGCTACACCTTC
>TRBD1|-|TRBV9|TRBJ1-4|19
CASSVGASLDEGAREKLFF
TGTGCCAGCAGCGTAGGAGCGTCTTTAGACGAGGGGGCGCGAGAAAAACTGTTTTTT
>-|few|TRBV7-3|TRBJ2-4|13
CASSPTRRDIQYF
TGTGCCAGCAGCCCGACTAGGAGGGACATTCAGTACTTC
>-|few|TRBV15|TRBJ2-3|13
CATSRNTNVPQYF
TGTGCCACCAGCAGGAACACTAACGTGCCGCAGTATTTT
>-|-|TRBV3-1|TRBJ2-5|15
CASSQDPRGLETQYF
TGTGCCAGCAGCCAAGATCCACGGGGGCTGGAGACCCAGTACTTC
>-|few|TRBV5-1|TRBJ2-2|13
CASSLEPTGELFF
TGCGCCAGCAGCTTGGAACCCACCGGGGAGCTGTTTTTT
>-|-|TRBV19|TRBJ1-1|13
CASSTLQGTEAFF
TGTGCCAGTAGTACCTTACAGGGTACTGAAGCTTTCTTT
>TRBD1|few|TRBV14|TRBJ1-4|16
CASSRPGQALNEKLFF
TGTGCCAGCAGCCGACCCGGACAGGCCCTTAATGAAAAACTGTTTTTT
>-|many|TRBV7-9|TRBJ2-3|13
CASSITFRGTQYF
TGTGCCAGCAGCATCACTTTCCGGGGTACGCAGTATTTT
>-|few|TRBV4-3|TRBJ2-5|15
CASSQGQGYQETQYF
TGCGCCAGCAGCCAAGGTCAGGGGTACCAAGAGACCCAGTACTTC
>TRBD1|few|TRBV18|TRBJ1-5|16
CASSPGTGSLGQPQHF
TGTGCCAGCTCACCCGGGACAGGGTCTCTTGGGCAGCCCCAGCATTTT
>-|-|TRBV6-2/TRBV6-3|TRBJ2-3|12
CASTHRADTQYF
TGTGCCAGCACCCACCGAGCAGATACGCAGTATTTT
>-|few|TRBV2|TRBJ2-2|11
CATSNTGELFF
TGTGCCACCTCGAACACCGGGGAGCTGTTTTTT
>-|few|TRBV20-1|TRBJ1-6|13
CSASGGWESPLHF
TGCAGTGCCAGTGGAGGGTGGGAATCACCCCTCCACTTT
>-|-|TRBV10-3|TRBJ1-2|11
CAISDPTGYTF
TGTGCCATCAGTGACCCTACGGGCTACACCTTC
>-|few|TRBV5-5|TRBJ1-1|16
CASSSQVQGQEAEAFF
TGTGCCAGCAGCTCGCAGGTCCAGGGCCAAGAGGCGGAAGCTTTCTTT
>-|few|TRBV7-2|TRBJ1-2|14
CASSLGYSNYGYTF
TGTGCCAGCAGCTTAGGGTATTCTAACTATGGCTACACCTTC
>-|few|TRBV27|TRBJ2-2|15
CASGMRALNTGELFF
TGTGCCAGCGGGATGAGGGCCCTTAACACCGGGGAGCTGTTTTTT
>-|-|TRBV7-2|TRBJ2-5|14
CASSSNRGRETQYF
TGTGCCAGCAGCTCCAACCGGGGGCGGGAGACCCAGTACTTC
>TRBD1|few|TRBV20-1|TRBJ1-6|13
CSAKTGSNSPLHF
TGCAGTGCTAAGACAGGGAGCAATTCACCCCTCCACTTT
>-|-|TRBV6-5|TRBJ1-2|16
CASSSGLRSPFYGYTF
TGTGCCAGCAGTTCCGGACTCCGCAGTCCCTTCTATGGCTACACCTTC
>-|-|TRBV15|TRBJ2-3|18
CATSRDRETGTMTDTQYF
TGTGCCACCAGCAGAGATCGGGAGACCGGGACAATGACAGATACGCAGTATTTT
>-|-|TRBV19|TRBJ2-2|15
CASSMKLIGTGELFF
TGTGCCAGTAGTATGAAGCTGATTGGCACCGGGGAGCTGTTTTTT
>TRBD1|-|TRBV5-1|TRBJ1-2|14
CASILRGQDYGYTF
TGCGCCAGCATCTTGCGGGGACAGGACTATGGCTACACCTTC
>-|-|TRBV5-1|TRBJ1-4|16
CASSLQPILIGEKLFF
TGCGCCAGCAGCTTGCAGCCGATCCTAATTGGTGAAAAACTGTTTTTT
>TRBD2|few|TRBV5-1|TRBJ2-5|16
CASSLAPRGDQETQYF
TGCGCCAGCAGCTTGGCCCCGCGGGGGGACCAAGAGACCCAGTACTTC
>-|few|TRBV5-1|TRBJ1-1|15
CASSLNSNMNTEAFF
TGCGCCAGCAGCTTGAACTCCAATATGAACACTGAAGCTTTCTTT